The clone carrying this TCR beta chain was counted a few times. CDR1 and CDR2 from the germline V gene are MNHEY and SVGAGI. V was clipped by 3 bases and J by 6 bases; unmatched bases: 6. The CDR3 loop spans 16 amino acids. These data are taken from a study of blood T cells in healthy people across ages. A sample-barcoded 5' primer and a J-beta primer mix were used in a second PCR of roughly 7 to 11 cycles. MiXCR, applied by TCRdb to the 5' RACE reads, yields one record per CDR3 protein. The repertoire holds about 970,000 distinct CDR3 sequences, roughly 51% seen once, with about a fifth in the top ten.

The sequenced sample was blood. The source of this sequence is an older woman in good health. The chain has TRBV6-5 and TRBJ2-1; TRBD2 matches at 12 bases. The CDR3 nucleotides are TGTGCCAGCAGTTATACCCTAGCGGGAGGGCCCAATGAGCAGTTCTTC. It codes for CASSYTLAGGPNEQFF.